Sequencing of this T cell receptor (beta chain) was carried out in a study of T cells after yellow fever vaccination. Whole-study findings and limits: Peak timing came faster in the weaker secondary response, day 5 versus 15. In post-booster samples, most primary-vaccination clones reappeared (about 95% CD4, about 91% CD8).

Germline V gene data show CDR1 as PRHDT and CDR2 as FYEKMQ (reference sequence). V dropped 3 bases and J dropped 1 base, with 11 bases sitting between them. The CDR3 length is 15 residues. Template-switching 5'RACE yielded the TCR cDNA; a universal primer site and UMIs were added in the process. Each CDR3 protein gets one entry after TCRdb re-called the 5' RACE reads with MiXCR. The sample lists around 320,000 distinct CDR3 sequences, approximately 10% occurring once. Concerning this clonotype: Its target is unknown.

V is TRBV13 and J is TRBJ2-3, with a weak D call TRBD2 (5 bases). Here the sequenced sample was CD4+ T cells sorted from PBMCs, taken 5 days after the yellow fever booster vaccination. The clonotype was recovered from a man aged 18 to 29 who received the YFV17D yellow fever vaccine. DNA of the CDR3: TGTGCCAGCAGCTTTCGACTGGGAGGCACAGATACGCAGTATTTT. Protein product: CASSFRLGGTDTQYF.